These 18 T cell receptor beta chains originate from one sample sequenced in a study of T cells in women clearing cervical HPV infection. Only in-frame clones appear in the TCRdb table, and some are missing; sequencing was by immunoSEQ multiplex PCR. This sample's clone table lists about 30,000 clones. What was sequenced was blood buffy coat. Source of these receptors: a woman aged 18 to 69 with a cervical HPV16 infection that either progressed to CIN3+ or cleared (not recorded which).

A note on this clone: The read terminates 3 residues before the CDR3 end, so the remaining end is supplied by the germline J gene. The V and J genes are TRBV19 and TRBJ1-5, with D perhaps matching TRBD1 (6 bases). The CDR3 spans 13 residues. The germline V gene encodes CDR1 LNHDA and CDR2 SQIVND (reference sequence). Trimming left V 8 bases short and J 1 base short, with 9 bases between. The CDR3 loop is CASGQSSNQPQHF. CDR3 DNA (partial): TGTGCCAGTGGACAGTCCAGCAATCAGCCC.

About this clone itself: The read ends 3 residues shy of where the CDR3 ends; the end is completed using the germline J gene. The V and J genes are TRBV10-3 and TRBJ2-3; 9 bases are shared with TRBD2. V lost 0 bases, J lost 6 bases, and 7 bases stayed unmatched. Germline loops: CDR1 ENHRY, CDR2 SYGVKD. The CDR3 has 16 amino acids. Partial CDR3 DNA: TGTGCCATCAGTGAGTCAGAGCGGGGGGTCACGGATACG. Residues: CAISESERGVTDT. The full CDR3 reads CAISESERGVTDTQYF.

Details on this clone: The observed sequence ends 3 residues before the CDR3 terminus, with the missing tail filled in from the germline J gene. The chain joins TRBV5-1 to TRBJ2-1; tentatively, D is TRBD2 (7 bases). Per germline, CDR1 SGHRS and CDR2 YFSETQ. This CDR3 spans 13 amino acids. With 2 bases removed from V and 9 bases from J, the gap between germline ends came to 12 bases. Partial CDR3 DNA: TGCGCCAGCAGCTTAGGGGGGGGAGGTGAG. Translating gives CASSLGGGGE. The whole CDR3 sequence reads CASSLGGGGEQFF. Full variable domain (rest looked up from reference TRBV5-1 and TRBJ2-1): KAGVTQTPRYLIKTRGQQVTLSCSPISGHRSVSWYQQTPGQGLQFLFEYFSETQRNKGNFPGRFSGRQFSNSRSEMNVSTLELGDSALYLCASSLGGGGEQFFGPGTRLTVL.

In regard to this clone: Read data end 3 residues before the CDR3 end; the end is taken from the germline J gene. The rearrangement joins TRBV19 to TRBJ2-2; 7 bases agree with TRBD1. J gave up 0 bases and V 8 bases, and 6 bases lay outside the gene matches. The germline CDR1 and CDR2 sequences are LNHDA and SQIVND (reference sequence). This CDR3 is built from 15 residues. The CDR3: CASGTETANTGELFF. The CDR3 bases that were read are TGTGCCAGTGGGACAGAGACTGCGAACACCGGGGAG.

As to this clone: Sequencing ends 3 residues short of the CDR3 end; the germline J gene provides the rest. The chain couples TRBV5-4 to TRBJ1-1, with 9 positions matching TRBD1. The CDR3 totals 14 residues. With V trimmed by 5 bases and J by 5 bases, 7 bases remained unmatched. From germline, CDR1 is SGHNT and CDR2 YYREEE (reference sequence). The covered CDR3 bases are TGTGCCAGCAGAACACAGGGGGCAGGGACTGAA. Its translation is CASRTQGAGTE. The full CDR3 sequence reads CASRTQGAGTEAFF.

In regard to this clone: The sequence runs out 3 residues before the end of the CDR3; the remainder is reconstructed from the germline J gene. This chain uses TRBV20-1 with TRBJ2-7; D is perhaps TRBD1 (5 bases). The length of the CDR3 is 16 residues. Germline lookup yields CDR1 DFQATT and CDR2 SNEGSKA (reference sequence). V was clipped by 3 bases and J by 2 bases, with 20 bases between them. The CDR3: CSASSTSGLRPYEQYF. Partial CDR3 DNA: TGCAGTGCTAGTTCAACCTCAGGGTTAAGACCCTACGAG.

Comment on this clone: The CDR3 is cut off 3 residues early in the read; its end comes from the germline J gene. This rearrangement joins TRBV6-2 or TRBV6-3 to TRBJ1-2; 11 bases align to TRBD1. With V trimmed by 5 bases and J by 0 bases, 2 bases remained unmatched. The CDR3 consists of 15 residues. CDR1 is MNHEY, CDR2 SVGEGT, per germline. Incomplete CDR3 DNA: TGTGCCAGCAGTAAGGGACAGGGGGCTAACTATGGC. As protein: CASSKGQGANYG. The full CDR3 is CASSKGQGANYGYTF.

Concerning this clone: The read halts 3 residues ahead of the CDR3 end, with the missing end drawn from the germline J gene. The V call is TRBV10-2, the J call TRBJ1-5; the match to TRBD1 covers 7 bases. J was trimmed by 2 bases and V by 8 bases; bases with no gene match: 3. Germline loops: CDR1 WSHSY, CDR2 SAAADI. The CDR3 totals 13 residues. The covered CDR3 bases are TGCGCCAGCTCCGGACAGGGCAATCAGCCC. Translation gives CASSGQGNQP. The CDR3 as a whole reads CASSGQGNQPQHF.

A word on this clone: The missing CDR3 end, 3 residues past where the read stops, is filled in from the germline J gene. The chain combines TRBV2 with TRBJ1-1; weak D call: TRBD1 (5 bases). The CDR3 has 14 amino acids. Germline V gene data show CDR1 as SNHLY and CDR2 as FYNNEI. Trimming left V 7 bases short and J 2 bases short, with 14 bases between. CDR3 DNA, as far as it was read: TGTGCCAGCACCCGAGGGGAGGGAAACACTGAA. Protein product: CASTRGEGNTE. The whole CDR3 reads CASTRGEGNTEAFF.

Notes on this clone: The sequence runs out 3 residues before the end of the CDR3; the remainder is reconstructed from the germline J gene. The chain has TRBV13 and TRBJ1-1, with 11 bases lining up with TRBD1. J lost 0 bases, V lost 5 bases, and 5 bases had no gene match. This CDR3 spans 16 amino acids. CDR1 PRHDT and CDR2 FYEKMQ come from the germline V gene (reference sequence). The chain's CDR3 is CASSEDRGPMNTEAFF. The DNA read from the CDR3 is TGTGCCAGCAGCGAGGACAGGGGGCCCATGAACACTGAA.

For this clone: The CDR3 end is not reached by the read, which stops 3 residues before it; the germline J gene fills it in. The chain joins TRBV12-3 or TRBV12-4 to TRBJ2-1; TRBD2 aligns across 8 bases. This CDR3 spans 13 amino acids. The V gene end was trimmed by 5 bases and the J gene end by 9 bases; junction bases not matched to a gene: 6. CDR3 residues: CASSLERGTEQFF. The sequenced part of the CDR3 DNA is TGTGCCAGCAGTCTCGAGCGGGGGACTGAG.

Details on this clone: The sequenced fragment ends 3 residues before the CDR3 boundary, so the rest is inferred from the germline J gene. The rearrangement uses TRBV7-9 and TRBJ1-2; D is perhaps TRBD1 (5 bases). The CDR3 loop spans 12 amino acids. Germline CDR1 is SEHNR and CDR2 is FQNEAQ (reference sequence). V lost 3 bases and J 5 bases, leaving 7 bases between the germline ends. Incomplete CDR3 DNA: TGTGCCAGCAGCTTTCGACAGTATGGC. Its translation: CASSFRQYG. The CDR3 as a whole reads CASSFRQYGYTF.

With regard to this clone: The observed sequence ends 3 residues before the CDR3 terminus, with the missing tail filled in from the germline J gene. V gene TRBV20-1 combines with J gene TRBJ2-5; 14 bases line up with TRBD2. Germline V gene sequence: CDR1 DFQATT, CDR2 SNEGSKA (reference sequence). The CDR3 has 16 residues. The J segment lost 5 bases and the V segment lost 1 base, leaving 6 bases of the junction unmatched. The DNA read from the CDR3 is TGCAGTGCTAGAGGGACTAGCGGGGGGCCGCGTGAGACC. Translating it yields CSARGTSGGPRET. The full CDR3 protein reads CSARGTSGGPRETQYF.

Details on this clone: The CDR3 extends 3 residues past the end of the read, so its final part is completed from the germline J gene. The chain recombines TRBV14 with TRBJ1-2; unclear D gene. The CDR3 extends over 13 amino acids. The V gene's germline CDR1 is SGHDN and CDR2 FVKESK. CDR3 DNA (partial): TGTGCCAGCAGCCAAGTGGGCGCGGGGGGC. This translates into CASSQVGAGG. The whole CDR3 sequence is CASSQVGAGGYTF.

Comment on this clone: The read finishes 3 residues shy of the CDR3 end, and the germline J gene is used to complete it. The chain is built from TRBV19 and TRBJ2-7, with D perhaps TRBD1 or TRBD2 (5 bases each). This CDR3 is 14 amino acids long. Germline assignment: CDR1 LNHDA and CDR2 SQIVND (reference sequence). Trimming pared 1 base from V and 5 bases from J, leaving 12 bases between. Partial CDR3 DNA: TGTGCCAGTAGTATAGTCGGCAGGGAGAACGAG. This translates into CASSIVGRENE. The complete CDR3 reads CASSIVGRENEQYF.

Worth noting for this clone: The CDR3 end falls 3 residues outside the read, so it is completed with the germline J gene. The chain combines TRBV19 with TRBJ1-1; 8 nucleotides match TRBD1. Germline trimming cut 3 bases from V and 1 base from J; bases unmatched to any gene: 1. The CDR3 spans 14 residues. CDR1 and CDR2 from the germline V gene are LNHDA and SQIVND (reference sequence). This chain's CDR3 is CASSMQGANTEAFF. The sequenced part of the CDR3 DNA is TGTGCCAGTAGTATGCAGGGGGCGAACACTGAA.

With respect to this clone: Read sequence stops 3 residues before the CDR3 end, and the germline J gene provides the missing end. J is TRBJ1-3 and V is TRBV19; a possible D gene is TRBD1 (6 bases). The length of the CDR3 is 15 residues. V lost 4 bases and J 2 bases, leaving 12 bases between the germline ends. Germline CDR1 is LNHDA and CDR2 is SQIVND (reference sequence). Partial CDR3 DNA: TGTGCCAGTAGTACCTCAGGGGTAACTGGAAACACC. It encodes CASSTSGVTGNT. The whole CDR3 sequence is CASSTSGVTGNTIYF. Supplemented by reference TRBV19 and TRBJ1-3, the full variable domain reads DGGITQSPKYLFRKEGQNVTLSCEQNLNHDAMYWYRQDPGQGLRLIYYSQIVNDFQKGDIAEGYSVSREKKESFPLTVTSAQKNPTAFYLCASSTSGVTGNTIYFGEGSWLTVV.

The covered CDR3 bases are TGTGCCAGCAGTGAAATGGGCGGGGGGGCCCAAGAGACC. It yields the protein CASSEMGGGAQET. The CDR3 reads in full as CASSEMGGGAQETQYF. The gene calls are TRBV6-1 and TRBJ2-5, with 9 bases fitting TRBD2. The CDR3 extends 3 residues past the end of the read, so its final part is completed from the germline J gene. This CDR3 has 16 residues. The V gene's germline CDR1 is MNHNS and CDR2 SASEGT. V shed 2 bases and J 1 base; nucleotides not matched to a gene: 5.